The next 9 T cell receptor beta chains were all read from a single sample in a study of early T cells in non-severe SARS-CoV-2 infection. TCRdb re-derived calls from the 5' RACE reads in MiXCR, one entry per CDR3 protein. The data show approximately 66,000 distinct CDR3 sequences, with over 10% seen just once and approximately 5.5% held by the top ten. What was sequenced was whole blood. The receptors here all came from an adult who was a healthcare worker with PCR-confirmed SARS-CoV-2 infection or an uninfected control (not recorded which).

The rearrangement uses TRBV11-2 and TRBJ1-1, with D tentatively TRBD1 (5 bases). Germline V CDR1 and CDR2: SGHAT, FQNNGV. Trimming cost V 4 bases and J 1 base, with 16 bases left between them. The CDR3 sequence is 16 residues long. The CDR3 here is CASSSGTFPGNTEAFF. For the CDR3, the DNA is TGTGCCAGCAGCTCCGGGACGTTCCCGGGGAACACTGAAGCTTTCTTT. Looking up the rest from reference TRBV11-2 and TRBJ1-1 gives the full variable domain: EAGVAQSPRYKIIEKRQSVAFWCNPISGHATLYWYQQILGQGPKLLIQFQNNGVVDDSQLPKDRFSAERLKGVDSTLKIQPAKLEDSAVYLCASSSGTFPGNTEAFFGQGTRLTVV.

The rearrangement joins TRBV7-8 to TRBJ1-1; the D is unclear. Germline CDR1 reads SGHVS; CDR2 reads FQNEAQ. This CDR3 is built from 14 residues. V was shortened by 1 base and J by 1 base, with 7 bases between the two germline ends. CDR3 in DNA: TGTGCCAGCAGCTTAGGCGAGAGGAACACTGAAGCTTTCTTT. Its protein is CASSLGERNTEAFF.

Concerning this clonotype: One junction end does not reproduce the germline sequence, and a read error may be involved. The V call is TRBV7-9, the J call TRBJ2-1; possible D gene TRBD1, 6 bases. The CDR3 consists of 18 residues. Germline loops: CDR1 SEHNR, CDR2 FQNEAQ (reference sequence). CDR3 nucleotides: TGTGCCATCAGCTCAAGGACAGCCCTCCCGAAAAACTACAATGAGCAGTTCTTC. This codes for CAISSRTALPKNYNEQFF.

This clonotype was recorded at least ten times. V gene TRBV2 combines with J gene TRBJ1-2, with a weak D call TRBD1 (6 bases). V was cut by 3 bases and J by 3 bases, with 8 bases left in between. The CDR3 runs to 13 residues. CDR1 SNHLY and CDR2 FYNNEI come from the germline V gene. The CDR3 DNA is TGTGCCAGCAGTGATCAGGGGCACTATGGCTACACCTTC. Translation: CASSDQGHYGYTF.

This clonotype was counted at least ten times. V usage is TRBV18 and J usage is TRBJ2-5; perhaps TRBD2 as D (5 bases). The CDR3 sequence is 16 residues long. Germline assignment: CDR1 KGHSH and CDR2 LQKENI. Trimming left V 0 bases short and J 3 bases short, with 14 bases between. This CDR3 reads CASSPPIRGWEETQYF. DNA of the CDR3: TGTGCCAGCTCACCACCGATTCGGGGTTGGGAAGAGACCCAGTACTTC.

This clonotype was seen a handful of times. The rearrangement joins TRBV30 to TRBJ2-5; 11 nucleotides align to TRBD1. CDR3 size: 15 residues. Germline V lookup: CDR1 GTSNPN, CDR2 SVGIG (reference sequence). V lost 1 base to trimming and J lost 5 bases; unmatched junction nucleotides: 6. The CDR3 spells CAWSGRTGGGETQYF. DNA for the CDR3: TGTGCCTGGAGTGGACGGACAGGGGGCGGCGAGACCCAGTACTTC.

The chain uses TRBV12-3 or TRBV12-4 and TRBJ2-1; a weak D match, TRBD1 (6 bases). This CDR3 spans 14 amino acids. V dropped 4 bases and J dropped 6 bases, with 13 bases sitting between them. The DNA for the CDR3 is TGTGCCAGCAGTTCAACAGGGTGGGGCAATGAGCAGTTCTTC. It codes for CASSSTGWGNEQFF.

Concerning this clonotype: A much larger clone is a single base away; this may be a read error. The chain carries TRBV2 and TRBJ2-7; D gene ambiguous. The V end was cut by 1 base, the J end by 2 bases, with 12 bases between. This CDR3 region has 15 residues. Germline V gene lookup returns CDR1 SNHLY and CDR2 FYNNEI. The CDR3 spells CASSEGWGLTYEQYF. The CDR3 coding sequence is TGTGCCAGCAGTGAAGGCTGGGGTCTCACCTACGAGCAGTACTTC.

Only a few counts were recorded for this clonotype. The chain recombines TRBV29-1 with TRBJ1-2, with D possibly TRBD1 on 5 matching bases. Germline V CDR1 and CDR2: SQVTM, ANQGSEA. This CDR3 spans 13 amino acids. The CDR3 sequence is CSARGQNPGGYTF. In nucleotides, the CDR3 is TGCAGTGCTAGGGGCCAGAATCCAGGGGGCTACACCTTC.